One and the same sample provided the 2 T cell receptor beta chains below, sequenced in a study of OX40 agonist ivuxolimab in advanced cancers. Sequenced by immunoSEQ multiplex PCR; TCRdb stores in-frame clones only, minus some. Of 55,000 to 80,000 clones in the sample, over 75% were seen once. The material was CD4+ or CD8+ T cells sorted from blood, obtained in a trial of the OX40 agonist ivuxolimab. These receptors were collected from an adult with an advanced solid tumor such as melanoma, head and neck, liver or kidney cancer.

This rearrangement joins TRBV7-2 to TRBJ2-5; 10 bases agree with TRBD2. The CDR3 has 14 residues. Losses at the gene ends were 6 bases for V and 4 bases for J; bases not matched to a gene: 5. CDR1 is SGHTA and CDR2 is FQGNSA in the germline V gene. The CDR3 here is CASRLAGEAETQYF. The CDR3 DNA reads as TGTGCCAGCAGGCTAGCGGGAGAAGCAGAGACCCAGTACTTC.

This clone showed up just once. V gene TRBV19 combines with J gene TRBJ1-5; no reliable D call. The CDR3 is 15 residues long. V was clipped by 7 bases and J by 6 bases, with 19 bases between them. Germline V lookup: CDR1 LNHDA, CDR2 SQIVND (reference sequence). The CDR3 is CASTLSSELRQPQHF. The CDR3 DNA is TGTGCCAGTACCCTAAGTTCGGAGCTCCGTCAGCCCCAGCATTTT.